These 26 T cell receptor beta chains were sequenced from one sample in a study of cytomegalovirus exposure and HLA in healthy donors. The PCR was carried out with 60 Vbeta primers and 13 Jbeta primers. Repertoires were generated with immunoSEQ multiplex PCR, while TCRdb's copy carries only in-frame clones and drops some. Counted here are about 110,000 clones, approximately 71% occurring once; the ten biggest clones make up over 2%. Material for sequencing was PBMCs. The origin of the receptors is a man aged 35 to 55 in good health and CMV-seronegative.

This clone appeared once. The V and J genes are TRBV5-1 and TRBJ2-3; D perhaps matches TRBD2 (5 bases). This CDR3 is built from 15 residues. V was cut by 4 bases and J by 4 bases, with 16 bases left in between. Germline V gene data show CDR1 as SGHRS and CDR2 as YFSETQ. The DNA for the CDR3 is TGCGCCAGCAGCCCGAGGGAACAGCGCGCAGATACGCAGTATTTT. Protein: CASSPREQRADTQYF.

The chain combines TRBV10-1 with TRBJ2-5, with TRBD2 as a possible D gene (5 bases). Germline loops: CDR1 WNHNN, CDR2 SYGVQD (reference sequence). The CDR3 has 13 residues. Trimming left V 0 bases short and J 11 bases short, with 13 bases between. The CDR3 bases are TGCGCCAGCAGTGAGTCCGGGGATGACAAGCAGTACTTC. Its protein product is CASSESGDDKQYF.

This chain's CDR3 is CASSLKDMVTGEIVQFF. Written as DNA, the CDR3 is TGTGCCAGCAGCTTAAAGGACATGGTGACAGGGGAGATAGTGCAGTTCTTC. The V call is TRBV7-2, the J call TRBJ2-1; 8 bases fit TRBD1. This CDR3 contains 17 residues. The V segment lost 2 bases and the J segment 12 bases; nucleotides outside the gene matches: 18. CDR1 is SGHTA and CDR2 is FQGNSA in the germline V gene.

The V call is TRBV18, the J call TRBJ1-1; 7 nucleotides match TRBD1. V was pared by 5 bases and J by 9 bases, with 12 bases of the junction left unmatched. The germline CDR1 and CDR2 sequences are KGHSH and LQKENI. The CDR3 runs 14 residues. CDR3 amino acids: CASSKVTGPLKAFF. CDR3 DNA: TGTGCCAGCTCAAAAGTGACAGGGCCCCTAAAAGCTTTCTTT. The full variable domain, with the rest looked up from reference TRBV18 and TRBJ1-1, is NAGVMQNPRHLVRRRGQEARLRCSPMKGHSHVYWYRQLPEEGLKFMVYLQKENIIDESGMPKERFSAEFPKEGPSILRIQQVVRGDSAAYFCASSKVTGPLKAFFGQGTRLTVV.

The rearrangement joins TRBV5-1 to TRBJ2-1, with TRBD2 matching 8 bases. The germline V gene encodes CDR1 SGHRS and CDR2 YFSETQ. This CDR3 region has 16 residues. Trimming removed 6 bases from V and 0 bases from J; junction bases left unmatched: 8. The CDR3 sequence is CASIPVAGSSYNEQFF. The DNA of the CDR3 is TGCGCCAGCATCCCAGTAGCGGGAAGCTCCTACAATGAGCAGTTCTTC.

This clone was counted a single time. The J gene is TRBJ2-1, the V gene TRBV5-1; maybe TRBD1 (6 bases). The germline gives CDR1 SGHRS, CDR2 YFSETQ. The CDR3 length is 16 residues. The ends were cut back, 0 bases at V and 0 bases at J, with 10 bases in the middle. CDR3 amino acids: CASSLGQVRSYNEQFF. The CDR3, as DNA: TGCGCCAGCAGCTTGGGACAGGTTCGCTCCTACAATGAGCAGTTCTTC.

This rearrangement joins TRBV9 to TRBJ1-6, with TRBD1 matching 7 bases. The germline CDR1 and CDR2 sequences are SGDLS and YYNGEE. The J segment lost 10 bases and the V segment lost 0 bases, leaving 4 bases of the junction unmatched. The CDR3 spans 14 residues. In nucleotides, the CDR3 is TGTGCCAGCAGCGTAGCAGGGGGTTGGTCACCCCTCCACTTT. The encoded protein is CASSVAGGWSPLHF.

The CDR3 loop is CASSHIGDNEQFF. The CDR3 coding sequence is TGCGCCAGCAGCCATATCGGGGACAATGAGCAGTTCTTC. This chain connects TRBV4-1 to TRBJ2-1, with a tentative D call TRBD2 (5 bases). The germline V and J ends were trimmed by 3 bases and 5 bases, with 8 bases remaining between them. The V gene's germline CDR1 is MGHRA and CDR2 YSYEKL. There are 13 residues in the CDR3.

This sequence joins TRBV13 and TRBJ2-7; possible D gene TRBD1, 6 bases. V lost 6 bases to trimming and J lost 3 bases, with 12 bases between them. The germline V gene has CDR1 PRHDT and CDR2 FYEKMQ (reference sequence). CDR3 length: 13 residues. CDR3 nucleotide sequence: TGTGCCAGCAGTTCCGCACAGGGCTACGAGCAGTACTTC. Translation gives CASSSAQGYEQYF.

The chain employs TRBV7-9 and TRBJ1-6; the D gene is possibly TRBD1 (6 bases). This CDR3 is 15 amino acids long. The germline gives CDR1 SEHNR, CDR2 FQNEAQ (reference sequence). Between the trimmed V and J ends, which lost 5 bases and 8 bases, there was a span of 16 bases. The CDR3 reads CASSKKTGGDSPLHF. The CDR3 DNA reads TGTGCCAGCAGCAAAAAGACAGGTGGTGATTCACCCCTCCACTTT. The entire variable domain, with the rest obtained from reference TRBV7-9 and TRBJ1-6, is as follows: DTGVSQNPRHKITKRGQNVTFRCDPISEHNRLYWYRQTLGQGPEFLTYFQNEAQLEKSRLLSDRFSAERPKGSFSTLEIQRTEQGDSAMYLCASSKKTGGDSPLHFGNGTRLTVT.

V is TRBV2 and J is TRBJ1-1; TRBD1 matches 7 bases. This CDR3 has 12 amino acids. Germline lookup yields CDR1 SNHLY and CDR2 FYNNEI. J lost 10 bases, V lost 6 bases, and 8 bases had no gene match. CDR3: CASSDRAIGAFF. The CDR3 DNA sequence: TGTGCCAGCAGCGACAGGGCTATTGGAGCTTTCTTT.

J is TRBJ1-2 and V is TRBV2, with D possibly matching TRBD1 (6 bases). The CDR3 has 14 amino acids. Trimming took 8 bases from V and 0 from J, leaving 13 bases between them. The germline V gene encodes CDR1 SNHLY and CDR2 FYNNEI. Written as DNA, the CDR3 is TGTGCCAGCTTACGGGACACCTCTAACTATGGCTACACCTTC. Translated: CASLRDTSNYGYTF.

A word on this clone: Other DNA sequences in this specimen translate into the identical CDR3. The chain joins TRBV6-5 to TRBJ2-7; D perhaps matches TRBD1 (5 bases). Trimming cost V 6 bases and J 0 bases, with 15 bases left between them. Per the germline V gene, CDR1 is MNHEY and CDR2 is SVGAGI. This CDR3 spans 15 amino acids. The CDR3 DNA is TGTGCCAGCAGCTATTCCCCTGACAGCTCCTACGAGCAGTACTTC. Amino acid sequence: CASSYSPDSSYEQYF.

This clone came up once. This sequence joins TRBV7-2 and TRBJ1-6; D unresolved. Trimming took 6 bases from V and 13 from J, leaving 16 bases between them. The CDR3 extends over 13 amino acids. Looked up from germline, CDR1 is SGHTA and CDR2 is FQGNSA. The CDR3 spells CASSLGVGRPLHF. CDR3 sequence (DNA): TGTGCCAGCAGTCTGGGTGTGGGGAGGCCCCTCCACTTT.

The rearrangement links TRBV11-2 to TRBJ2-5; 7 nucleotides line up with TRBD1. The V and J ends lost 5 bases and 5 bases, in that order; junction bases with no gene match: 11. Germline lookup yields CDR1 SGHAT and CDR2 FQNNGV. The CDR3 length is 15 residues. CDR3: CASSPMGQLAETQYF. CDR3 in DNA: TGTGCCAGCAGCCCAATGGGACAGCTGGCGGAGACCCAGTACTTC.

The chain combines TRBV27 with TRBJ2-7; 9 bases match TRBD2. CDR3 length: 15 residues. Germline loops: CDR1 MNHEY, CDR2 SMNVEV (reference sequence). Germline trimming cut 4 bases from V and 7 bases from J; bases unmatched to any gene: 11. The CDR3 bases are TGTGCCAGCAGTTACAAACAGGGACTAGCTGGGGAGCAGTACTTC. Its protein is CASSYKQGLAGEQYF.

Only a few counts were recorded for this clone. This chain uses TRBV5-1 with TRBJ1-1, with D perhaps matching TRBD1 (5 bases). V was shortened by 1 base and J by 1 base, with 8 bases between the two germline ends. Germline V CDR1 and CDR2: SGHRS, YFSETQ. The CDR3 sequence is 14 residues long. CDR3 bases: TGCGCCAGCAGCTTGTACCAGGGGAACACTGAAGCTTTCTTT. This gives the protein CASSLYQGNTEAFF.

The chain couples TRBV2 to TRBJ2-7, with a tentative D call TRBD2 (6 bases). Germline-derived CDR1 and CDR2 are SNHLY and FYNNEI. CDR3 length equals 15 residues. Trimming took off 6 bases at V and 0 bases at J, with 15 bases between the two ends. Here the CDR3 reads CASSPPGGSSYEQYF. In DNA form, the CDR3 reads TGTGCCAGCAGCCCTCCCGGAGGGAGCTCCTACGAGCAGTACTTC. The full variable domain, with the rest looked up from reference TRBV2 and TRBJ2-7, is EPEVTQTPSHQVTQMGQEVILRCVPISNHLYFYWYRQILGQKVEFLVSFYNNEISEKSEIFDDQFSVERPDGSNFTLKIRSTKLEDSAMYFCASSPPGGSSYEQYFGPGTRLTVT.

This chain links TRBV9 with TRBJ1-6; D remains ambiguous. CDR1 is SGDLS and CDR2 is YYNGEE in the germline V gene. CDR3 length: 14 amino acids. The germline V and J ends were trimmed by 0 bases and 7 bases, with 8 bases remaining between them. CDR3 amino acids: CASSVEMSNSPLHF. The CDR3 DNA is TGTGCCAGCAGCGTAGAAATGTCAAATTCACCCCTCCACTTT. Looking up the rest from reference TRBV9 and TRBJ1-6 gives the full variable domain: DSGVTQTPKHLITATGQRVTLRCSPRSGDLSVYWYQQSLDQGLQFLIQYYNGEERAKGNILERFSAQQFPDLHSELNLSSLELGDSALYFCASSVEMSNSPLHFGNGTRLTVT.

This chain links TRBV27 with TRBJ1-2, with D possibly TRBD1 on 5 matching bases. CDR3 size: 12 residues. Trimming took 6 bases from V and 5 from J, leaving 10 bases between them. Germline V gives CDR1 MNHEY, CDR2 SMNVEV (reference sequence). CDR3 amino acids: CASRTAGYGYTF. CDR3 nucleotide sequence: TGTGCCAGCAGAACCGCAGGGTATGGCTACACCTTC.

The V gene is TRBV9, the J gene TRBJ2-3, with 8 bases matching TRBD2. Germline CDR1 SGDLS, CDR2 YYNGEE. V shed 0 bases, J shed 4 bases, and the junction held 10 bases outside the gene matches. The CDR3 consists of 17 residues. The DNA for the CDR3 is TGTGCCAGCAGCGTAGGGGCCAGCGGGGGAGGTGCAGATACGCAGTATTTT. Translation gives CASSVGASGGGADTQYF.

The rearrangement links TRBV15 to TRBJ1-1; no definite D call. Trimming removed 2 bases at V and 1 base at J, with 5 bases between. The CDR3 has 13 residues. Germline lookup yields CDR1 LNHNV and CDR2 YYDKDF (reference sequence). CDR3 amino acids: CATSRQENTEAFF. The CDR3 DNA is TGTGCCACCAGCAGACAGGAGAACACTGAAGCTTTCTTT.

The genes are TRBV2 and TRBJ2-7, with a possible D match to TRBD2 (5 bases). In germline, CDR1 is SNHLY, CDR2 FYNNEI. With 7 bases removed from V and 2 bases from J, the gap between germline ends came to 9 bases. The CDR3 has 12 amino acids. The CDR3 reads CASIGVTYEQYF. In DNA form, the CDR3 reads TGTGCCAGCATCGGGGTTACCTACGAGCAGTACTTC.

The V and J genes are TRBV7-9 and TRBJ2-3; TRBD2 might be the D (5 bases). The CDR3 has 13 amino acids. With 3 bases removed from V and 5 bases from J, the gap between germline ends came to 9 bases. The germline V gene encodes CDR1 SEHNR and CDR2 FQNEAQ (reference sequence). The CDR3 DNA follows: TGTGCCAGCAGCTTGGACGGGAAAGATACGCAGTATTTT. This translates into CASSLDGKDTQYF.

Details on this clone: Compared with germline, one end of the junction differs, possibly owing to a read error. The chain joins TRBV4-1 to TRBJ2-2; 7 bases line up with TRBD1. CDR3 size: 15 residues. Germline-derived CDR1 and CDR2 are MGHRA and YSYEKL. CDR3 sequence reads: CASSPGQASTGELLF. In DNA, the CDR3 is TGCGCCAGCAGCCCCGGACAGGCCTCCACCGGGGAGCTGCTTTTT.

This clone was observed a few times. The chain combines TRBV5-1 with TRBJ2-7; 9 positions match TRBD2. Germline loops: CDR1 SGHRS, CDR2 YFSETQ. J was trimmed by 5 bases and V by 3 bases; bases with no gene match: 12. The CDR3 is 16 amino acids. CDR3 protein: CASSSDGARGGDEQYF. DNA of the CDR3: TGCGCCAGCAGCTCTGACGGGGCGCGGGGGGGCGACGAGCAGTACTTC.